This entry lists 4 T cell receptor beta chains sequenced from one sample in a study of T cell responses to AZD1222 COVID-19 vaccine. Clones were read by immunoSEQ multiplex PCR, and TCRdb kept only the in-frame ones, dropping some. Of more than 85,000 clones in the sample, roughly 91% are singletons; the top ten hold 7% to 10%. This sample comprised peripheral blood, obtained on day 0 of AZD1222 vaccination. The receptors here all came from an adult in good health.

In DNA form, the CDR3 reads TGTGCCAGCAGCTTGCGATCGGGAGGATTTCAGCCCCAGCATTTT. This codes for CASSLRSGGFQPQHF. The chain carries TRBV5-6 and TRBJ1-5; D is unresolved. The CDR3 consists of 15 residues. V lost 1 base and J lost 6, with 14 bases in between. Germline values: CDR1 SGHDT, CDR2 YYEEEE.

This clone was observed once. The chain joins TRBV21-1 to TRBJ2-1; no DNA check was done on the table's D call, TRBD1. TRBV21-1 counts as a pseudogene. This CDR3 is 17 amino acids long. CDR3 nucleotide sequence: TGTGCCAGCAGCAAAGACGTTCTTGGCAGGGTAAACAATGAGCAGTTCTTC. Encoded protein: CASSKDVLGRVNNEQFF.

The chain has TRBV15 and TRBJ1-1; D not resolved. The CDR3 is 13 residues long. V was cut by 0 bases and J by 2 bases, with 4 bases left in between. Germline CDR1 is LNHNV and CDR2 is YYDKDF (reference sequence). The CDR3 nucleotides read TGTGCCACCAGCAGAGAGAGTAACACTGAAGCTTTCTTT. Its protein is CATSRESNTEAFF.

This chain connects TRBV5-1 to TRBJ2-5; 9 positions agree with TRBD1. With 3 bases clipped from V and 5 bases from J, the junction kept 5 bases outside the gene matches. This CDR3 is 14 amino acids long. Germline CDR1 SGHRS, CDR2 YFSETQ. The CDR3 protein is CASSSQGTGETQYF. CDR3 nucleotide sequence: TGCGCCAGCAGCTCCCAAGGGACAGGGGAGACCCAGTACTTC.